The subject of this entry is one TCR beta chain. The antigen is undetermined. Mixed chimerism was transient after nonmyeloablative marrow transplants from related graft donors. The sample is drawn from a study of Tregs in tolerant kidney transplant recipients. Findings of the study overall: Biological reproducibility was not directly addressed, but technical replication error appeared minimal. The small number of patients limits these findings pending further validation. The most relevant donor-specific Treg TCRbeta repertoire apparently came from expansion with activated donor B cells.

CDR1 is SGHRS and CDR2 is YFSETQ in the germline V gene. This CDR3 has 14 residues. Trimming removed 0 bases at V and 2 bases at J, with 7 bases between. TCRdb's table, derived via immunoSEQ multiplex PCR, lists solely in-frame clones and lacks some. The sample has about 64,000 clones; about 89% are singletons. The TCR was taken from a human patient who received a combined kidney and bone marrow transplant. Some of these T cells may belong to the graft donor. The chain employs TRBV5-1 and TRBJ2-3; D is ambiguous. The sample consisted of CD4+ T cells from blood (PBMCs), taken 6 months after the transplant. The DNA for the CDR3 is TGCGCCAGCAGCTTGGAACAGTTCACAGATACGCAGTATTTT. This codes for CASSLEQFTDTQYF. Looking up the rest from reference TRBV5-1 and TRBJ2-3 gives the full variable domain: KAGVTQTPRYLIKTRGQQVTLSCSPISGHRSVSWYQQTPGQGLQFLFEYFSETQRNKGNFPGRFSGRQFSNSRSEMNVSTLELGDSALYLCASSLEQFTDTQYFGPGTRLTVL.